The 28 T cell receptor beta chains below come from one sample, sequenced in a study of PD-1 blockade in classical Hodgkin lymphoma (dated by TCRdb to 2019 to 2021). Library construction relied on the immunoSEQ multiplex PCR assay. What TCRdb holds here is the immuneACCESS table cut down to in-frame rearrangements. Part of the clones is not present; checked against another copy, under half of the missing clones reflect an unresolved V gene, and the others are unexplained. The sample has 25,000 to 30,000 clones on record, about 81% of them singletons. Together, the top ten hold roughly a third of the sample. Sample time point, as interpreted from the label and publication: cycle 2 day 1 (C2D1) of nivolumab. Every trial patient had relapsed after autologous stem cell transplantation, and cohorts A, B and C differed in prior brentuximab vedotin exposure. The sequencing here drew on peripheral blood mononuclear cells (PBMCs), taken before the second cycle of nivolumab. The receptors stem from a human donor with classical Hodgkin lymphoma.

This clone was observed a handful of times. The chain links TRBV7-9 to TRBJ2-7; 7 nucleotides line up with TRBD1. CDR1 is SEHNR and CDR2 is FQNEAQ in the germline V gene (reference sequence). Losses at the gene ends were 4 bases for V and 7 bases for J; bases not matched to a gene: 10. The length of the CDR3 is 14 residues. DNA of the CDR3: TGTGCCAGCAGCTCGGAACAGGGGCCGAGGGAGCAGTACTTC. Translation: CASSSEQGPREQYF.

The CDR3: CASSSAGGFYEQYF. CDR3 coding DNA: TGTGCCAGTAGTTCGGCAGGGGGCTTCTACGAGCAGTACTTC. The chain couples TRBV19 to TRBJ2-7; 8 bases align to TRBD1. Germline CDR1 is LNHDA and CDR2 is SQIVND (reference sequence). This CDR3 spans 14 amino acids. The junction had 6 bases not matched to a gene; V was cut back by 5 bases and J by 3 bases.

V and J are TRBV11-3 and TRBJ2-5, with a weak D call TRBD1 (6 bases). The CDR3 covers 17 residues. With 6 bases removed from V and 2 bases from J, the gap between germline ends came to 22 bases. Germline V gives CDR1 SGHNT, CDR2 YENEEA. CDR3 sequence reads: CASSQGWVPGKQETQYF. In DNA, the CDR3 is TGTGCCAGCAGTCAGGGGTGGGTCCCCGGGAAACAAGAGACCCAGTACTTC.

There are a few counts of this clone. In DNA form, the CDR3 reads TGTGCCAGTAGCCTTAGGGTGGGGGGGAATTCACCCCTCCACTTT. Translated, it gives CASSLRVGGNSPLHF. The chain uses TRBV19 and TRBJ1-6; TRBD1 might be the D (5 bases). The germline V gene has CDR1 LNHDA and CDR2 SQIVND (reference sequence). There are 15 residues in the CDR3. V was trimmed by 6 bases and J by 7 bases, leaving 16 bases between them.

The rearrangement joins TRBV5-4 to TRBJ1-6; 7 nucleotides match TRBD1. Germline CDR1 reads SGHNT; CDR2 reads YYREEE (reference sequence). CDR3 length: 13 residues. The CDR3 spells CASRGAYNSPLHF. The CDR3 coding sequence is TGTGCATCCAGGGGGGCCTATAATTCACCCCTCCACTTT.

On this clone itself: A much larger clone is a single base away; this may be a read error. This chain uses TRBV13 with TRBJ2-3; D ambiguous. Trimming shortened V by 1 base and J by 2 bases, and 1 base separated the two germline ends. CDR1 and CDR2 (germline): PRHDT, FYEKMQ (reference sequence). The CDR3 has 12 residues. The CDR3 sequence: CASSLDTDTQYF. The CDR3 DNA is TGTGCCAGCAGCTTAGACACAGATACGCAGTATTTT.

The rearrangement links TRBV6-7 to TRBJ1-4, with a tentative D call TRBD1 (6 bases). TRBV6-7 is an ORF; its function is uncertain. Trimming removed 8 bases at V and 6 bases at J, with 13 bases between. The CDR3 has 13 residues. As DNA, the CDR3 is TGTGCCAGCTTTGACAGGCCACATGAAAAACTGTTTTTT. Residues: CASFDRPHEKLFF.

The sample holds one count of this clone. The chain combines TRBV25-1 with TRBJ2-3; TRBD2 matches 11 bases. Per the germline V gene, CDR1 is MGHDK and CDR2 is SYGVNS. The CDR3 runs to 16 residues. Trimming took 6 bases from V and 2 from J; bases not matched to a gene: 7. The CDR3 sequence is CASSPGTSGLTDTQYF. The CDR3 bases are TGTGCCAGCAGCCCAGGGACTAGCGGACTCACAGATACGCAGTATTTT.

The V call is TRBV10-2, the J call TRBJ1-3; weak D call: TRBD1 (5 bases). V was clipped by 8 bases and J by 1 base, with 6 bases between them. The CDR3 is 12 residues long. CDR1 WSHSY and CDR2 SAAADI come from the germline V gene. Here the CDR3 reads CASAGSGNTIYF. In DNA, the CDR3 is TGCGCCAGCGCAGGGTCTGGAAACACCATATATTTT.

The genes are TRBV2 and TRBJ2-5; D might be TRBD1 (5 bases). V lost 0 bases, J lost 2 bases, and 7 bases lay in between. Germline loops: CDR1 SNHLY, CDR2 FYNNEI. The CDR3 consists of 14 residues. The CDR3 loop reads CASSEAQGQETQYF. CDR3 coding DNA: TGTGCCAGCAGTGAAGCGCAGGGACAAGAGACCCAGTACTTC.

V gene TRBV15 combines with J gene TRBJ1-5; possible D gene TRBD1, 5 bases. The CDR3 runs 14 residues. The germline V and J ends were trimmed by 8 bases and 2 bases, with 13 bases remaining between them. Germline CDR1 and CDR2: LNHNV and YYDKDF (reference sequence). The CDR3 loop is CATSWGGGNQPQHF. CDR3 nucleotide sequence: TGTGCCACCTCCTGGGGGGGAGGCAATCAGCCCCAGCATTTT. Looking up the rest from reference TRBV15 and TRBJ1-5 gives the full variable domain: DAMVIQNPRYQVTQFGKPVTLSCSQTLNHNVMYWYQQKSSQAPKLLFHYYDKDFNNEADTPDNFQSRRPNTSFCFLDIRSPGLGDTAMYLCATSWGGGNQPQHFGDGTRLSIL.

The V call is TRBV28, the J call TRBJ2-5; weak D call: TRBD2 (5 bases). CDR1 MDHEN and CDR2 SYDVKM come from the germline V gene. The germline V and J ends were trimmed by 3 bases and 4 bases, with 12 bases remaining between them. This CDR3 spans 14 amino acids. The DNA of the CDR3 is TGTGCCAGCAGTTTTGTCGAGGACTCAGAGACCCAGTACTTC. Protein: CASSFVEDSETQYF.

This clone appeared a few times. The chain couples TRBV5-1 to TRBJ2-5; 8 bases line up with TRBD2. With V trimmed by 0 bases and J by 4 bases, 5 bases remained unmatched. The CDR3 runs 15 residues. Germline V gene lookup returns CDR1 SGHRS and CDR2 YFSETQ. CDR3 amino acids: CASSLERGGIETQYF. The CDR3 region has the DNA TGCGCCAGCAGCTTGGAACGCGGGGGGATAGAGACCCAGTACTTC.

This clone was counted once. The CDR3 coding sequence is TGTAAGAGGGCGAACCAGGACAGGGGATCCACCGGGGAGCTGTTTTTT. This encodes CKRANQDRGSTGELFF. The chain has TRBV25-1 and TRBJ2-2; TRBD1 matches 9 bases. This CDR3 has 16 residues. Germline V gene sequence: CDR1 MGHDK, CDR2 SYGVNS.

The CDR3 DNA is TGTGCCAGCAGGCACGAGGCGCTCACCGGGGAGCTGTTTTTT. As protein: CASRHEALTGELFF. The J gene is TRBJ2-2, the V gene TRBV4-2; D unresolved. V was shortened by 6 bases and J by 4 bases, with 12 bases between the two germline ends. CDR1 is LGHNA, CDR2 YNFKEQ, per germline. This CDR3 has 14 amino acids.

The rearrangement uses TRBV19 and TRBJ1-2; D not certain. The CDR3 loop spans 11 amino acids. Germline loops: CDR1 LNHDA, CDR2 SQIVND (reference sequence). Trimming pared 5 bases from V and 2 bases from J, leaving 3 bases between. The CDR3 bases are TGTGCCAGTAGTGAAAACTATGGCTACACCTTC. It encodes CASSENYGYTF.

The CDR3 DNA reads TGTGCCAGCTCACCACGGCCTGGGCAGGCCCAAGAGACCCAGTACTTC. Its translation is CASSPRPGQAQETQYF. The chain employs TRBV18 and TRBJ2-5; D uncertain. Germline V gives CDR1 KGHSH, CDR2 LQKENI. CDR3 length equals 16 residues. Trimming pared 1 base from V and 1 base from J, leaving 13 bases between.

The chain couples TRBV5-1 to TRBJ2-5; possibly TRBD1 or TRBD2 for D (5 bases each). V was clipped by 0 bases and J by 5 bases, with 23 bases between them. CDR1 is SGHRS and CDR2 is YFSETQ in the germline V gene. The CDR3 is 18 residues long. The CDR3 bases are TGCGCCAGCAGCTTGGCCGGGGCGCCCATTCTTATTGGGGAGACCCAGTACTTC. Residues: CASSLAGAPILIGETQYF. Complete variable domain (other parts from reference TRBV5-1 and TRBJ2-5): KAGVTQTPRYLIKTRGQQVTLSCSPISGHRSVSWYQQTPGQGLQFLFEYFSETQRNKGNFPGRFSGRQFSNSRSEMNVSTLELGDSALYLCASSLAGAPILIGETQYFGPGTRLLVL.

V is TRBV2 and J is TRBJ2-5; 8 bases fit TRBD2. Trimming removed 11 bases from V and 0 bases from J; junction bases left unmatched: 5. This CDR3 comprises 13 residues. Germline V gives CDR1 SNHLY, CDR2 FYNNEI. CDR3 protein: CAGGAGDQETQYF. CDR3 DNA sequence: TGTGCCGGCGGAGCGGGGGACCAAGAGACCCAGTACTTC.

The chain employs TRBV30 and TRBJ1-2; no definite D call. Germline loops: CDR1 GTSNPN, CDR2 SVGIG (reference sequence). The CDR3 extends over 13 amino acids. With 3 bases removed from V and 2 bases from J, the gap between germline ends came to 10 bases. The CDR3 DNA reads TGTGCCTGGAGAACGGGCAGAAACTATGGCTACACCTTC. Its translation: CAWRTGRNYGYTF.

The chain joins TRBV4-3 to TRBJ2-6; 11 bases agree with TRBD1. J was trimmed by 0 bases and V by 1 base; bases with no gene match: 5. This CDR3 contains 19 residues. Germline V gives CDR1 LGHNA, CDR2 YSLEER. CDR3 DNA: TGCGCCAGCAGCCAAGCTGAGGGGACAGGGGGCTCTGGGGCCAACGTCCTGACTTTC. Translation gives CASSQAEGTGGSGANVLTF.

The V and J genes are TRBV7-6 and TRBJ2-7; unclear D gene. V dropped 5 bases and J dropped 0 bases, with 11 bases sitting between them. CDR1 and CDR2 (germline): SGHVS, FNYEAQ. CDR3 length equals 14 residues. The CDR3 sequence: CASSLSRSSYEQYF. The DNA of the CDR3 is TGTGCCAGCAGCCTTTCAAGGAGCTCCTACGAGCAGTACTTC.

The rearrangement links TRBV19 to TRBJ1-1; TRBD1 matches at 10 bases. Germline V gene data show CDR1 as LNHDA and CDR2 as SQIVND (reference sequence). Trimming took 9 bases from V and 0 from J; bases not matched to a gene: 10. The CDR3 is 16 amino acids. In DNA form, the CDR3 reads TGTGCCAGCCCCTCGGGACAGGGGAACATGAACACTGAAGCTTTCTTT. Protein product: CASPSGQGNMNTEAFF.

This chain connects TRBV7-9 to TRBJ2-5; D is ambiguous. The V end was cut by 5 bases, the J end by 5 bases, with 12 bases between. CDR1 SEHNR and CDR2 FQNEAQ come from the germline V gene (reference sequence). The CDR3 length is 13 residues. The CDR3 DNA reads TGTGCCAGCAGCGATGCGGCTTGGGAGACCCAGTACTTC. It encodes CASSDAAWETQYF.

The genes are TRBV9 and TRBJ2-2; D gene unclear. The germline V gene has CDR1 SGDLS and CDR2 YYNGEE. This CDR3 is 14 amino acids long. V was clipped by 4 bases and J by 2 bases, with 9 bases between them. The CDR3 region is CASSHGSNTGELFF. The CDR3 DNA follows: TGTGCCAGCAGCCATGGATCCAACACCGGGGAGCTGTTTTTT.

The rearrangement uses TRBV6-5 and TRBJ2-1, with 8 positions matching TRBD2. Trimming took 6 bases from V and 7 from J; bases not matched to a gene: 11. CDR1 is MNHEY, CDR2 SVGAGI, per germline. The CDR3 covers 15 residues. In DNA, the CDR3 is TGTGCCAGCAGCTACCAGGTCACTAGCGGAAATGAGCAGTTCTTC. Protein sequence: CASSYQVTSGNEQFF.

V is TRBV7-8 and J is TRBJ2-5; TRBD2 matches 10 bases. V shed 3 bases and J 3 bases; nucleotides not matched to a gene: 1. This CDR3 spans 14 amino acids. Germline values: CDR1 SGHVS, CDR2 FQNEAQ. CDR3 sequence: CASSFGTSEETQYF. The CDR3 DNA reads as TGTGCCAGCAGCTTCGGGACTAGCGAAGAGACCCAGTACTTC.

The V and J genes are TRBV6-5 and TRBJ2-5; no clear D. Trimming removed 2 bases at V and 1 base at J, with 8 bases between. The germline gives CDR1 MNHEY, CDR2 SVGAGI. CDR3 length: 14 residues. Here the CDR3 DNA reads TGTGCCAGCAGTTACATGGGTGGCCAAGAGACCCAGTACTTC. Its protein product is CASSYMGGQETQYF.